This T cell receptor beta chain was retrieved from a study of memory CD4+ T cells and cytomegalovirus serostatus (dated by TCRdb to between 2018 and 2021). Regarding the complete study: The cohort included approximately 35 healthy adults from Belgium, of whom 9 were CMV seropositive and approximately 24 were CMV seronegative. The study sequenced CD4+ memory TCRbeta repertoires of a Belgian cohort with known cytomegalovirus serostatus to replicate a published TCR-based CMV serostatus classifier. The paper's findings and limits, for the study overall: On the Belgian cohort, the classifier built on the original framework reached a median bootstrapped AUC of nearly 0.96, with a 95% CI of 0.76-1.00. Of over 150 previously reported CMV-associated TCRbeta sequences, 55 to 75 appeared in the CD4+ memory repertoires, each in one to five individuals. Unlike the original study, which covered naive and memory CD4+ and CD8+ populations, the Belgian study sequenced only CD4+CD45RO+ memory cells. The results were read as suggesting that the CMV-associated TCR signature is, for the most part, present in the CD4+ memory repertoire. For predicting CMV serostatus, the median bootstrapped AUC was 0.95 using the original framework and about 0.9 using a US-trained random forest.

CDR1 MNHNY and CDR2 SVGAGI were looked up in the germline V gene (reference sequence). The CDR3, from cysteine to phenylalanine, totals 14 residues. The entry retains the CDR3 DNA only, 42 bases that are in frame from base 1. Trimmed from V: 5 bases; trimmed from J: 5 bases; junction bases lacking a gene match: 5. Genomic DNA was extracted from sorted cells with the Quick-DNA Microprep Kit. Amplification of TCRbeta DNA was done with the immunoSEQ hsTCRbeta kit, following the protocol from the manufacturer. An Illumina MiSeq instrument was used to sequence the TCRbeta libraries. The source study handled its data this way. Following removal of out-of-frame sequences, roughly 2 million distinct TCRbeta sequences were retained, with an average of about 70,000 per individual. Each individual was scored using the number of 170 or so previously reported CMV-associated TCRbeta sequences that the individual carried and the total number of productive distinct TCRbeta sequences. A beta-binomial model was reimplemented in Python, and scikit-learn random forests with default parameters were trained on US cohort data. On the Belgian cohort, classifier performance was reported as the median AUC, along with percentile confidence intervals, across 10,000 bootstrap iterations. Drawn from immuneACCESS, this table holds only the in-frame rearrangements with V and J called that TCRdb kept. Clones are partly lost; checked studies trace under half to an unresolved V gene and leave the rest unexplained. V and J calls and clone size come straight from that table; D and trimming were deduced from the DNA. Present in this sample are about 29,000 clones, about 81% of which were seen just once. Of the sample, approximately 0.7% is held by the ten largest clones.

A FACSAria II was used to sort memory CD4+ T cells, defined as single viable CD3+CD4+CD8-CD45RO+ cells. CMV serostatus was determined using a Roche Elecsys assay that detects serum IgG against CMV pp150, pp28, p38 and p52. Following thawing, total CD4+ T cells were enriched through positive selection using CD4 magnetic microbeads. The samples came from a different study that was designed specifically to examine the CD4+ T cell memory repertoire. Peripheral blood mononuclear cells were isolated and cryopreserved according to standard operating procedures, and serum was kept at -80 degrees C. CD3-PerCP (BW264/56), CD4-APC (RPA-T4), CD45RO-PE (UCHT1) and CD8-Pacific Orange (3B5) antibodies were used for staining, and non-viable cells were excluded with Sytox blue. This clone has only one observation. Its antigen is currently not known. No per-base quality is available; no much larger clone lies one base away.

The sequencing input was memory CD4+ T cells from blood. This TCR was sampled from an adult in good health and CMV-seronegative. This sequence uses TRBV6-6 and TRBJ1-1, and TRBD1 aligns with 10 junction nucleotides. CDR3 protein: CASSTGQGRTEAFF. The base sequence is TGTGCCAGCAGTACGGGACAGGGGAGGACTGAAGCTTTCTTT.